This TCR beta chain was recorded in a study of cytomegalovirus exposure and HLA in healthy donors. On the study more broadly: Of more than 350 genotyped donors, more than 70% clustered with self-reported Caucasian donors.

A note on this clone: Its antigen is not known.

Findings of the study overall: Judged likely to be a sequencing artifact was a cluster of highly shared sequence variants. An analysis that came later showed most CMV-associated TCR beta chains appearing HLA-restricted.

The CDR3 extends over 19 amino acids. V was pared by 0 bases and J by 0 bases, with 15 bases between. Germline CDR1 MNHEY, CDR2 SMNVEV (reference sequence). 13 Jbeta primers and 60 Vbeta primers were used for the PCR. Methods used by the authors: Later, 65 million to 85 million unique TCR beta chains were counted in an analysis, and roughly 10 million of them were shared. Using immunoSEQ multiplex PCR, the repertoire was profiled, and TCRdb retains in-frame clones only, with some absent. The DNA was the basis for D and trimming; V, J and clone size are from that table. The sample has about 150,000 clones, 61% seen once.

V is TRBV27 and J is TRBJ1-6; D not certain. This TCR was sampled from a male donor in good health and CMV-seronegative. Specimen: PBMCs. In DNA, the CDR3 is TGTGCCAGCAGTTTATCGATGGGCTATGGGAGCTCCTATAATTCACCCCTCCACTTT. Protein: CASSLSMGYGSSYNSPLHF.